Presented here are 5 T cell receptor beta chains from one specimen sequenced in a study of blood T cell repertoires in COVID-19. Only in-frame clones appear in the TCRdb table, and some are missing; sequencing was by immunoSEQ multiplex PCR. The table has roughly 280,000 clones, 88% seen once. Material for sequencing was PBMCs or T cells enriched from blood (not recorded which). The receptors stem from a woman between 45 and 60 years old who had recovered from COVID-19.

This clone is a singleton in its sample. The CDR3 protein is CASRHPTGGWTEAFF. Here the CDR3 DNA reads TGTGCCAGCAGGCACCCGACAGGGGGTTGGACTGAAGCTTTCTTT. The chain links TRBV7-9 to TRBJ1-1, with TRBD1 identical over 9 bases. Trimming cost V 6 bases and J 5 bases; bases outside gene matches: 10. This CDR3 has 15 amino acids. Germline V CDR1 and CDR2: SEHNR, FQNEAQ (reference sequence). Together with reference TRBV7-9 and TRBJ1-1, the CDR3 gives the full variable domain: DTGVSQNPRHKITKRGQNVTFRCDPISEHNRLYWYRQTLGQGPEFLTYFQNEAQLEKSRLLSDRFSAERPKGSFSTLEIQRTEQGDSAMYLCASRHPTGGWTEAFFGQGTRLTVV.

The J gene is TRBJ1-5, the V gene TRBV2; no clear D gene. The germline V gene encodes CDR1 SNHLY and CDR2 FYNNEI. This CDR3 is 13 amino acids long. V lost 10 bases, J lost 5 bases, and 15 bases lay in between. Written as DNA, the CDR3 is TGTGCCACCAAAAGGAGGGCGGATCAGCCCCAGCATTTT. Translating gives CATKRRADQPQHF.

The genes are TRBV7-5 and TRBJ1-2; TRBD1 reflects the table's D call only, with no check against the DNA. TRBV7-5 is a documented pseudogene. This CDR3 spans 16 amino acids. In DNA, the CDR3 is TGTGCCAGAAGCTCCCCAGGACAGGGGTTAAGCTATGGCTACACCTTC. It is translated as CARSSPGQGLSYGYTF.

The genes are TRBV3-1 (or the pseudogene TRBV3-2) and TRBJ2-7, with TRBD2 matching 8 bases. Germline CDR1 reads LGHDT; CDR2 reads YNNKEL (reference sequence). CDR3 size: 16 residues. The V segment lost 1 base and the J segment 5 bases; nucleotides outside the gene matches: 10. The CDR3 sequence is CASSQGMQRESNEQYF. The CDR3 DNA is TGTGCCAGCAGCCAAGGGATGCAGCGGGAGAGTAACGAGCAGTACTTC.

The chain carries TRBV28 and TRBJ2-7, with D perhaps matching TRBD2 (5 bases). The germline gives CDR1 MDHEN, CDR2 SYDVKM. Trimming took 5 bases from V and 2 from J, leaving 16 bases between them. CDR3 length: 15 amino acids. Here the CDR3 reads CASSGEKTATYEQYF. CDR3 bases: TGTGCCAGCAGTGGGGAGAAGACTGCAACCTACGAGCAGTACTTC.